The 28 T cell receptor beta chains in this list originate from one sample, sequenced in a study of CD8+ T cells in alopecia areata. This sample's treatment: oral pan-JAK inhibitor, 5-10 mg twice daily. Investigators isolated RNA and reverse transcribed it into cDNA to act as the sequencing template. Produced via immunoSEQ multiplex PCR; TCRdb's table is partial and in-frame only. The sample lists 200,000 to 250,000 clones; more than 55% were seen once. The material was CD4+ T cells sorted from blood, obtained at approximately week 45, from a patient treated with tofacitinib. These receptors were obtained from a human donor with alopecia areata.

This sequence joins TRBV29-1 and TRBJ2-2, with D tentatively TRBD1 (6 bases). Germline CDR1 SQVTM, CDR2 ANQGSEA. This CDR3 has 13 residues. Trimming stripped 4 bases from V and 6 bases from J, with 12 bases between. The CDR3 nucleotides read TGCAGCGTTGGAACAGGGTCCCCCGGGGAGCTGTTTTTT. The encoded protein is CSVGTGSPGELFF.

This clone turned up a few times. V gene TRBV29-1 combines with J gene TRBJ2-5; the D is unclear. V shed 8 bases and J shed 4 bases, with 20 bases lying between them. CDR3 length equals 14 residues. The germline V gene encodes CDR1 SQVTM and CDR2 ANQGSEA. The CDR3 DNA is TGCAGCTTCGGGCCCGGGTTATCGGGAGAGACCCAGTACTTC. Residues: CSFGPGLSGETQYF.

The chain combines TRBV4-2 with TRBJ2-3, with 7 bases that match TRBD2. Germline CDR1 and CDR2: LGHNA and YNFKEQ. V was clipped by 8 bases and J by 8 bases; unmatched bases: 4. The CDR3 is made up of 11 amino acids. CDR3 nucleotides: TGTGCCAGCCAGGAGCGGGGTACGCAGTATTTT. This sequence encodes CASQERGTQYF.

The chain recombines TRBV29-1 with TRBJ2-1; 7 nucleotides agree with TRBD1. The V gene end was trimmed by 3 bases and the J gene end by 4 bases; junction bases not matched to a gene: 3. The CDR3 runs to 13 residues. Germline lookup yields CDR1 SQVTM and CDR2 ANQGSEA. This CDR3 reads CSVDGQAYNEQFF. The CDR3 region has the DNA TGCAGCGTTGATGGACAGGCATACAATGAGCAGTTCTTC.

The chain joins TRBV25-1 to TRBJ2-7; the D gene is possibly TRBD1 (6 bases). CDR1 and CDR2 (germline): MGHDK, SYGVNS. Deletions cut 8 bases from V and 5 bases from J, with 16 bases between. The CDR3 consists of 13 residues. The CDR3 sequence is CASVHGTLDEQYF. The CDR3 DNA follows: TGTGCCAGCGTACACGGGACACTGGACGAGCAGTACTTC.

This clone is a singleton in its sample. This chain links TRBV30 with TRBJ1-2, with 8 bases matching TRBD1. The germline V gene has CDR1 GTSNPN and CDR2 SVGIG (reference sequence). V dropped 0 bases and J dropped 2; count of bases not matched to a gene: 5. This CDR3 has 15 amino acids. The CDR3 bases are TGTGCCTGGAGTGTTATCGGACAGGGCAACTATGGCTACACCTTC. Its protein is CAWSVIGQGNYGYTF.

This clone was recorded at least ten times. CDR3 loop: CASSTGTAQYF. The CDR3 DNA reads TGTGCCAGCAGCACCGGGACAGCTCAGTACTTC. This chain uses TRBV14 with TRBJ2-7, with 7 bases aligning to TRBD1. Trimming removed 5 bases from V and 10 bases from J; junction bases left unmatched: 5. The CDR3 length is 11 residues. Germline V gene lookup returns CDR1 SGHDN and CDR2 FVKESK. The whole variable domain, filled in from reference TRBV14 and TRBJ2-7, reads EAGVTQFPSHSVIEKGQTVTLRCDPISGHDNLYWYRRVMGKEIKFLLHFVKESKQDESGMPNNRFLAERTGGTYSTLKVQPAELEDSGVYFCASSTGTAQYFGPGTRLTVT.

The chain employs TRBV18 and TRBJ1-5, with 7 bases lining up with TRBD1. V was clipped by 2 bases and J by 4 bases; unmatched bases: 5. Germline assignment: CDR1 KGHSH and CDR2 LQKENI. CDR3 length: 15 residues. The CDR3 nucleotides read TGTGCCAGCTCACCAGGGACAGCAGATAATCAGCCCCAGCATTTT. It is translated as CASSPGTADNQPQHF. Filled out from reference TRBV18 and TRBJ1-5, the complete variable domain reads NAGVMQNPRHLVRRRGQEARLRCSPMKGHSHVYWYRQLPEEGLKFMVYLQKENIIDESGMPKERFSAEFPKEGPSILRIQQVVRGDSAAYFCASSPGTADNQPQHFGDGTRLSIL.

The V gene is TRBV7-9, the J gene TRBJ2-7; TRBD2 matches 10 bases. The J segment lost 2 bases and the V segment lost 6 bases, leaving 4 bases of the junction unmatched. The CDR3 sequence is 14 residues long. The germline gives CDR1 SEHNR, CDR2 FQNEAQ (reference sequence). As DNA, the CDR3 is TGTGCCAGCAGTCGGACTAGCGGTACCTACGAGCAGTACTTC. This codes for CASSRTSGTYEQYF.

The chain recombines TRBV6-6 with TRBJ2-4, with D perhaps assigned TRBD1 or TRBD2 (5 bases each). This CDR3 spans 13 amino acids. Germline CDR1 reads MNHNY; CDR2 reads SVGAGI (reference sequence). The ends were cut back, 2 bases at V and 5 bases at J, with 7 bases in the middle. The CDR3 DNA sequence: TGTGCCAGCAGTTACCGGGACCAAAACATTCAGTACTTC. Translated: CASSYRDQNIQYF.

In its sample, this clone was seen once. The genes are TRBV25-1 and TRBJ1-2; maybe TRBD1 (5 bases). Germline V lookup: CDR1 MGHDK, CDR2 SYGVNS. This CDR3 has 13 amino acids. V shed 3 bases and J shed 4 bases, with 9 bases lying between them. The CDR3 bases are TGTGCCAGCAGTGACATCGACAGCTATGGCTACACCTTC. Translation: CASSDIDSYGYTF.

This clone was detected a few times. This rearrangement joins TRBV29-1 to TRBJ1-5; 7 bases are shared with TRBD1. Germline V gene sequence: CDR1 SQVTM, CDR2 ANQGSEA. V shed 7 bases, J shed 0 bases, and the junction held 6 bases outside the gene matches. The CDR3 sequence is 14 residues long. The CDR3 sequence: CSAKTGNSNQPQHF. In nucleotides, the CDR3 is TGCAGCGCCAAGACAGGGAATAGCAATCAGCCCCAGCATTTT.

This clone was counted once. The rearrangement links TRBV30 to TRBJ1-4; 8 bases map to TRBD1. This CDR3 comprises 15 residues. Germline V CDR1 and CDR2: GTSNPN, SVGIG (reference sequence). V was clipped by 3 bases and J by 7 bases; unmatched bases: 10. The CDR3 DNA sequence: TGTGCCTGGAGCCGCGGGACAGGACAGATTGAAAAACTGTTTTTT. Amino acid sequence: CAWSRGTGQIEKLFF.

V usage is TRBV6-5 and J usage is TRBJ1-5, with 7 bases matching TRBD1. This CDR3 is built from 15 residues. Germline V lookup: CDR1 MNHEY, CDR2 SVGAGI. V lost 5 bases and J lost 2; bases outside the gene matches: 6. CDR3 coding DNA: TGTGCCAGCAGTGCGTTAACAGGGGGCAATCAGCCCCAGCATTTT. It codes for CASSALTGGNQPQHF.

This clone has only one observation. This sequence joins TRBV2 and TRBJ2-7; maybe TRBD2 (5 bases). Germline V gene data show CDR1 as SNHLY and CDR2 as FYNNEI. V lost 1 base, J lost 3 bases, and 7 bases lay in between. This CDR3 is 13 amino acids long. The CDR3 DNA reads as TGTGCCAGCAGTGAAGGCGGGCTCTACGAGCAGTACTTC. Translated, it gives CASSEGGLYEQYF.

The gene calls are TRBV6-5 and TRBJ2-5, with 9 bases that match TRBD2. The CDR3 length is 15 residues. Trimming removed 2 bases from V and 2 bases from J; junction bases left unmatched: 3. Per the germline V gene, CDR1 is MNHEY and CDR2 is SVGAGI. The CDR3 DNA reads TGTGCCAGCAGTTACAGCGGGGGGACACAAGAGACCCAGTACTTC. The encoded protein is CASSYSGGTQETQYF.

The chain recombines TRBV29-1 with TRBJ1-1; unclear D gene. Trimming pared 0 bases from V and 6 bases from J, leaving 14 bases between. The germline gives CDR1 SQVTM, CDR2 ANQGSEA. This CDR3 has 14 amino acids. CDR3 in DNA: TGCAGCGTTGAAGATATTGCAGGTCATTCTGAAGCTTTCTTT. Its protein is CSVEDIAGHSEAFF.

On this clone: Other DNA sequences in the sample encode the same CDR3. The chain combines TRBV27 with TRBJ2-6; D is ambiguous. Germline loops: CDR1 MNHEY, CDR2 SMNVEV (reference sequence). This CDR3 comprises 13 residues. V was trimmed by 6 bases and J by 0 bases, leaving 3 bases between them. The CDR3 protein is CASRTSGANVLTF. The CDR3 DNA reads TGTGCCAGCAGGACCTCTGGGGCCAACGTCCTGACTTTC.

This rearrangement joins TRBV25-1 to TRBJ1-1, with D perhaps matching TRBD1 (6 bases). The ends were cut back, 3 bases at V and 0 bases at J, with 11 bases in the middle. Looked up from germline, CDR1 is MGHDK and CDR2 is SYGVNS. The CDR3 consists of 15 residues. Here the CDR3 DNA reads TGTGCCAGCAGTGAGACAGGCAACATGAACACTGAAGCTTTCTTT. This gives the protein CASSETGNMNTEAFF.

The CDR3 spells CAWSVDPGGTGAFF. For the CDR3, the DNA is TGTGCCTGGAGTGTAGACCCCGGCGGGACGGGGGCTTTCTTT. V gene TRBV30 combines with J gene TRBJ1-1, with a tentative D call TRBD1 (5 bases). The CDR3 has 14 amino acids. The V end was cut by 0 bases, the J end by 11 bases, with 19 bases between. Germline V gene lookup returns CDR1 GTSNPN and CDR2 SVGIG (reference sequence).

The J gene is TRBJ2-3, the V gene TRBV30; D may be TRBD2 (7 bases). Looked up from germline, CDR1 is GTSNPN and CDR2 is SVGIG (reference sequence). The CDR3 totals 15 residues. V was pared by 6 bases and J by 2 bases, with 18 bases between. This CDR3 is CACSSGGFNTDTQYF. Written as DNA, the CDR3 is TGTGCCTGCAGTTCGGGGGGCTTCAACACAGATACGCAGTATTTT.

The V and J genes are TRBV29-1 and TRBJ2-2; 7 positions agree with TRBD1. There are 14 residues in the CDR3. Germline-derived CDR1 and CDR2 are SQVTM and ANQGSEA. V dropped 4 bases and J dropped 5; count of bases not matched to a gene: 7. CDR3 DNA sequence: TGCAGCGTTGTCAGACAGGGACGAACCGGGGAGCTGTTTTTT. It codes for CSVVRQGRTGELFF.

The genes are TRBV28 and TRBJ1-1, with D tentatively TRBD1 (6 bases). The germline V gene encodes CDR1 MDHEN and CDR2 SYDVKM. The CDR3 totals 17 residues. The germline V and J ends were trimmed by 5 bases and 2 bases, with 21 bases remaining between them. The CDR3 DNA sequence: TGTGCCAGCAGTCCACCCATCTCGACAGGCACAAACACTGAAGCTTTCTTT. Amino acids: CASSPPISTGTNTEAFF.

The V call is TRBV7-9, the J call TRBJ1-6; D not resolved. This CDR3 contains 14 residues. V dropped 3 bases and J dropped 9 bases, with 12 bases sitting between them. Germline values: CDR1 SEHNR, CDR2 FQNEAQ (reference sequence). This chain's CDR3 is CASSLFDLGSPLHF. CDR3 bases: TGTGCCAGCAGCTTGTTCGATTTAGGTTCACCCCTCCACTTT.

The chain uses TRBV7-2 and TRBJ1-1, with D uncertain. This CDR3 is built from 14 residues. V was cut by 0 bases and J by 6 bases, with 11 bases left in between. The germline V gene encodes CDR1 SGHTA and CDR2 FQGNSA. The CDR3 DNA reads TGTGCCAGCAGCTTAGCGGTTTGGGGAGCTGAAGCTTTCTTT. The encoded protein is CASSLAVWGAEAFF.

The chain recombines TRBV5-1 with TRBJ2-5; D is unresolved. CDR3 size: 15 residues. Germline V CDR1 and CDR2: SGHRS, YFSETQ. V was cut by 4 bases and J by 1 base, with 14 bases left in between. The CDR3 bases are TGCGCCAGCAGCCCTCCGGGTCTGGGCCAAGAGACCCAGTACTTC. It yields the protein CASSPPGLGQETQYF. Filled out from reference TRBV5-1 and TRBJ2-5, the complete variable domain reads KAGVTQTPRYLIKTRGQQVTLSCSPISGHRSVSWYQQTPGQGLQFLFEYFSETQRNKGNFPGRFSGRQFSNSRSEMNVSTLELGDSALYLCASSPPGLGQETQYFGPGTRLLVL.

This sequence joins TRBV5-1 and TRBJ2-7; 8 bases align to TRBD2. This CDR3 contains 15 residues. V was pared by 7 bases and J by 3 bases, with 12 bases of the junction left unmatched. CDR1 and CDR2 from the germline V gene are SGHRS and YFSETQ. CDR3 in DNA: TGCGCCAGCGCCCCCGGGGGGGGAGCAGGCTACGAGCAGTACTTC. Its translation: CASAPGGGAGYEQYF.

This chain uses TRBV6-5 with TRBJ2-6; D is undetermined. Trimming took 5 bases from V and 0 from J, leaving 5 bases between them. The CDR3 is 14 residues long. Germline CDR1 MNHEY, CDR2 SVGAGI. The CDR3 nucleotides are TGTGCCAGCAGTGCGGACTCTGGGGCCAACGTCCTGACTTTC. Protein product: CASSADSGANVLTF.